A single sample gave rise to the 21 T cell receptor beta chains below, sequenced in a study of T cell clones after liver transplantation. Measured with immunoSEQ multiplex PCR; TCRdb has only the in-frame clones, and not every one. Of roughly 70,000 clones detected, about four fifths appear once; the ten largest clones hold about 0.63%. The sample consisted of CD4+ T cells from blood, taken before liver transplant. These receptors originate from a human donor who received a liver transplant.

Notes on this clone: The junction departs from the called germline gene at one end, perhaps through a read error. Other DNA sequences in the sample encode the same CDR3. J is TRBJ1-5 and V is TRBV7-6; 8 positions agree with TRBD1. This CDR3 region has 16 residues. The germline V gene has CDR1 SGHVS and CDR2 FNYEAQ. CDR3: CASSLQGAPSNQPQHF. The CDR3 coding sequence is TGTGCCAGCAGCTTGCAGGGGGCGCCGAGCAATCAACCCCAGCATTTT.

The V gene is TRBV5-1, the J gene TRBJ1-2; D might be TRBD1 (6 bases). The CDR3 covers 13 residues. V lost 4 bases and J 6 bases, leaving 13 bases between the germline ends. CDR1 is SGHRS and CDR2 is YFSETQ in the germline V gene. CDR3 in DNA: TGCGCCAGCAGCGGGGGCGCAGGTAATGGCTACACCTTC. Protein sequence: CASSGGAGNGYTF.

V gene TRBV6-1 combines with J gene TRBJ2-2, with D perhaps TRBD2 (5 bases). Trimming pared 0 bases from V and 4 bases from J, leaving 9 bases between. This CDR3 is 15 amino acids long. Germline V CDR1 and CDR2: MNHNS, SASEGT. CDR3 in amino acids: CASSEASEVTGELFF. The CDR3 coding sequence is TGTGCCAGCAGTGAAGCTAGCGAAGTCACCGGGGAGCTGTTTTTT.

This clone has more than one count but fewer than ten. The rearrangement links TRBV14 to TRBJ2-5; no clear D. The CDR3 runs to 15 residues. Germline V lookup: CDR1 SGHDN, CDR2 FVKESK. Trimming took 1 base from V and 5 from J, leaving 14 bases between them. The CDR3 loop reads CASSQGYTPEETQYF. Here the CDR3 DNA reads TGTGCCAGCAGCCAAGGCTACACCCCAGAGGAGACCCAGTACTTC.

J is TRBJ1-1 and V is TRBV18; D is uncertain. V gave up 3 bases and J gave up 1 base, with 9 bases separating them. CDR3 size: 14 residues. Per the germline V gene, CDR1 is KGHSH and CDR2 is LQKENI. In DNA, the CDR3 is TGTGCCAGCTCACCCTCGGTAAAGAACACTGAAGCTTTCTTT. Translated, it gives CASSPSVKNTEAFF.

The chain is built from TRBV29-1 and TRBJ2-1, with 10 bases fitting TRBD2. V shed 6 bases, J shed 4 bases, and the junction held 0 bases outside the gene matches. CDR3 length: 12 amino acids. The V gene's germline CDR1 is SQVTM and CDR2 ANQGSEA. The CDR3 DNA is TGCAGCGTAGCGGGAGGGTACAATGAGCAGTTCTTC. Protein product: CSVAGGYNEQFF.

This chain joins TRBV5-1 and TRBJ1-2; D is uncertain. This CDR3 has 12 residues. The V gene's germline CDR1 is SGHRS and CDR2 YFSETQ. The V end was cut by 4 bases, the J end by 7 bases, with 11 bases between. The CDR3 sequence: CASSDLSSGYTF. CDR3 DNA sequence: TGCGCCAGCAGCGACCTCAGTAGTGGCTACACCTTC.

The chain is built from TRBV7-3 and TRBJ2-2, with D possibly being TRBD1 (5 bases). Trimming removed 2 bases from V and 2 bases from J, with 15 bases in between. This CDR3 is built from 17 residues. Germline values: CDR1 SGHTA, CDR2 FQGTGA. CDR3 in amino acids: CASSLRQITSNTGELFF. In nucleotides, the CDR3 is TGTGCCAGCAGCTTACGACAGATAACCTCCAACACCGGGGAGCTGTTTTTT.

This chain uses TRBV7-3 with TRBJ1-1, with no clear D. Germline V gives CDR1 SGHTA, CDR2 FQGTGA. The V and J ends lost 2 bases and 5 bases respectively, with 15 bases between them. CDR3 size: 15 residues. The CDR3 nucleotides read TGTGCCAGCAGCTTAGCCCCCGGAGTTTGGACTGAAGCTTTCTTT. Encoded protein: CASSLAPGVWTEAFF.

This sequence joins TRBV10-3 and TRBJ1-5; no reliable D call. This CDR3 has 13 residues. The V end lost 3 bases, the J end lost 9 bases, and 12 bases lay between the germline ends. Germline CDR1 reads ENHRY; CDR2 reads SYGVKD. The CDR3 DNA follows: TGTGCCATCAGTGAAAGTGATAGGTCGCCCCAGCATTTT. Translating gives CAISESDRSPQHF.

The rearrangement links TRBV18 to TRBJ1-3; D is unclear. V gave up 5 bases and J gave up 1 base, with 15 bases separating them. Germline V lookup: CDR1 KGHSH, CDR2 LQKENI. The CDR3 runs 16 residues. The CDR3 reads CASSSSMGTSGNTIYF. The CDR3 DNA reads TGTGCCAGCTCATCCTCCATGGGTACGTCTGGAAACACCATATATTTT.

The chain uses TRBV18 and TRBJ1-4, with D possibly being TRBD1 (6 bases). V lost 3 bases and J lost 8, with 19 bases in between. The CDR3 runs to 16 residues. CDR1 is KGHSH, CDR2 LQKENI, per germline. CDR3 in DNA: TGTGCCAGCTCACCCCAGGGGTTAAGTGCAGGAGAAAAACTGTTTTTT. Its protein product is CASSPQGLSAGEKLFF.

This chain links TRBV13 with TRBJ2-5, with TRBD1 matching over 7 bases. Germline V gene sequence: CDR1 PRHDT, CDR2 FYEKMQ (reference sequence). This CDR3 is 16 amino acids long. With 3 bases clipped from V and 5 bases from J, the junction kept 12 bases outside the gene matches. CDR3 sequence reads: CASSLTQKTGLETQYF. CDR3 nucleotides: TGTGCCAGCAGCTTGACACAGAAGACAGGGTTGGAGACCCAGTACTTC.

The chain recombines TRBV28 with TRBJ2-1; D is unresolved. CDR3 length: 14 residues. V gave up 3 bases and J gave up 9 bases, with 15 bases separating them. From germline, CDR1 is MDHEN and CDR2 SYDVKM. The CDR3 spells CASSFSGRVSEQFF. The CDR3 bases are TGTGCCAGCAGTTTTTCGGGTAGGGTATCTGAGCAGTTCTTC.

This clone was seen a handful of times. The chain uses TRBV28 and TRBJ2-5, with a weak D call TRBD2 (6 bases). V lost 2 bases, J lost 12 bases, and 10 bases lay in between. The CDR3 spans 11 residues. Per germline, CDR1 MDHEN and CDR2 SYDVKM. CDR3 DNA: TGTGCCAGCAGTTTAAGGGAGGAGGAGTACTTC. It yields the protein CASSLREEEYF.

This clone appeared once. This chain links TRBV19 with TRBJ1-5, with D maybe TRBD1 (6 bases). The V end was cut by 5 bases, the J end by 7 bases, with 12 bases between. Looked up from germline, CDR1 is LNHDA and CDR2 is SQIVND (reference sequence). CDR3 length: 13 residues. CDR3 sequence reads: CASSYRVNQPQHF. The CDR3 DNA reads as TGTGCCAGTAGTTACAGGGTTAACCAGCCCCAGCATTTT.

This chain connects TRBV6-6 to TRBJ2-7; 7 bases agree with TRBD1. Per the germline V gene, CDR1 is MNHNY and CDR2 is SVGAGI (reference sequence). CDR3 length: 14 residues. V lost 5 bases, J lost 3 bases, and 7 bases stayed unmatched. Written as DNA, the CDR3 is TGTGCCAGCAGTGCCTCAGGGGGACGCTACGAGCAGTACTTC. Protein sequence: CASSASGGRYEQYF.

The chain carries TRBV28 and TRBJ2-7; D is uncertain. V lost 6 bases and J 4 bases, leaving 10 bases between the germline ends. Germline V gives CDR1 MDHEN, CDR2 SYDVKM. The CDR3 totals 12 residues. For the CDR3, the DNA is TGTGCCAGCAGACTAATGGATTACGAGCAGTACTTC. Its protein product is CASRLMDYEQYF.

The chain recombines TRBV28 with TRBJ2-7, with a tentative D call TRBD1 (6 bases). Trimming removed 2 bases from V and 6 bases from J, with 17 bases in between. The CDR3 is 15 residues long. Germline V gives CDR1 MDHEN, CDR2 SYDVKM. Written as DNA, the CDR3 is TGTGCCAGCAGTTTACTTCCAGGGGCTCAGGTCGAGCAGTACTTC. It is translated as CASSLLPGAQVEQYF.

The rearrangement joins TRBV7-2 to TRBJ2-5, with 9 bases lining up with TRBD1. Germline V gives CDR1 SGHTA, CDR2 FQGNSA. The trim removed 5 bases at V and 4 bases at J, leaving 8 bases unmatched. The CDR3 loop spans 15 amino acids. In nucleotides, the CDR3 is TGTGCCAGCAGCCCGCAACGGACAGGGGTAGAGACCCAGTACTTC. Translating it yields CASSPQRTGVETQYF.

The chain combines TRBV6-1 with TRBJ1-5; D uncertain. CDR1 MNHNS and CDR2 SASEGT come from the germline V gene. Deletions cut 1 base from V and 6 bases from J, with 7 bases between. This CDR3 has 13 residues. DNA of the CDR3: TGTGCCAGCAGTGAAGTTCCCGGTCAGCCCCAGCATTTT. Translated: CASSEVPGQPQHF.